The 17 T cell receptor beta chains presented below share a single source sample, sequenced in a study of Ad26.COV2.S vaccination and SARS-CoV-2 variants. This sample's treatment: roughly 18 received Ad26.COV2.S at low or high dose, single or two shots; 5 received placebo; per-sample allocation not given. Sampling occurred on day 63 after the first vaccine or placebo injection. Data came from immunoSEQ multiplex PCR; TCRdb stores just in-frame clones and leaves some out. The sample includes a few hundred thousand clones, 75% to 90% of them seen just once. Sequences were derived from peripheral blood, sampled in a trial of Ad26.COV2.S vaccine versus placebo. Every receptor here comes from a person between 18 and 60 years old who received the Ad26.COV2.S COVID-19 vaccine or a placebo.

In this sample, this clone turned up once. DNA for the CDR3: TGTGCCAGCAGCCCGGGACTCCCCGTCGATGAGCAGTTCTTC. It translates to CASSPGLPVDEQFF. This sequence joins TRBV7-3 and TRBJ2-1; possible D gene TRBD2, 6 bases. CDR3 length: 14 residues. V shed 5 bases and J shed 8 bases, with 16 bases lying between them. Germline CDR1 reads SGHTA; CDR2 reads FQGTGA.

The V gene is TRBV3-1 (or the pseudogene TRBV3-2), the J gene TRBJ1-1; no clear D gene. CDR1 LGHDT and CDR2 YNNKEL come from the germline V gene (reference sequence). This CDR3 comprises 12 residues. The germline V and J ends were trimmed by 5 bases and 7 bases, with 11 bases remaining between them. The CDR3 spells CASSSNRDEAFF. CDR3 nucleotide sequence: TGTGCCAGCAGCTCTAACAGAGATGAAGCTTTCTTT.

The V and J genes are TRBV18 and TRBJ2-3; D is ambiguous. The V and J ends lost 2 bases and 2 bases respectively, with 8 bases between them. This CDR3 comprises 14 residues. Germline V gene lookup returns CDR1 KGHSH and CDR2 LQKENI. The CDR3 sequence: CASSPSGNTDTQYF. Written as DNA, the CDR3 is TGTGCCAGCTCACCATCAGGAAACACAGATACGCAGTATTTT.

The chain couples TRBV18 to TRBJ1-2; D is possibly TRBD1 (5 bases). V lost 1 base, J lost 2 bases, and 20 bases lay in between. The germline CDR1 and CDR2 sequences are KGHSH and LQKENI. The CDR3 is made up of 18 amino acids. The CDR3 region is CASSPQIIGDRINYGYTF. The CDR3 DNA reads as TGTGCCAGCTCACCACAGATAATCGGGGACCGAATCAACTATGGCTACACCTTC.

The chain combines TRBV6-2 or TRBV6-3 with TRBJ2-1; no firm D call. Trimming cost V 4 bases and J 3 bases, with 7 bases left between them. Germline-derived CDR1 and CDR2 are MNHEY and SVGEGT. The CDR3 totals 13 residues. Here the CDR3 DNA reads TGTGCCAGCAGTTCTGGCTACTACAATGAGCAGTTCTTC. Protein: CASSSGYYNEQFF.

V is TRBV9 and J is TRBJ2-2; 11 bases fit TRBD2. Germline lookup yields CDR1 SGDLS and CDR2 YYNGEE. The V gene end was trimmed by 1 base and the J gene end by 3 bases; junction bases not matched to a gene: 2. The CDR3 runs to 16 residues. The CDR3 reads CASSVSSGGYTGELFF. CDR3 sequence (DNA): TGTGCCAGCAGCGTATCTAGCGGGGGGTACACCGGGGAGCTGTTTTTT. The full variable domain, in which reference TRBV9 and TRBJ2-2 provide the parts outside the CDR3, is DSGVTQTPKHLITATGQRVTLRCSPRSGDLSVYWYQQSLDQGLQFLIQYYNGEERAKGNILERFSAQQFPDLHSELNLSSLELGDSALYFCASSVSSGGYTGELFFGEGSRLTVL.

The V call is TRBV5-5, the J call TRBJ1-2, with D perhaps matching TRBD1 (5 bases). Germline assignment: CDR1 SGHKS and CDR2 YYEKEE (reference sequence). The CDR3 has 15 amino acids. Trimming shortened V by 6 bases and J by 4 bases, and 19 bases separated the two germline ends. This CDR3 is CASKLVLDGGYGYTF. Written as DNA, the CDR3 is TGTGCCAGCAAATTAGTTTTGGATGGGGGCTATGGCTACACCTTC. Supplemented by reference TRBV5-5 and TRBJ1-2, the full variable domain reads DAGVTQSPTHLIKTRGQQVTLRCSPISGHKSVSWYQQVLGQGPQFIFQYYEKEERGRGNFPDRFSARQFPNYSSELNVNALLLGDSALYLCASKLVLDGGYGYTFGSGTRLTVV.

This sequence joins TRBV18 and TRBJ1-3; 7 nucleotides match TRBD1. V lost 2 bases and J lost 1; bases outside the gene matches: 2. The CDR3 length is 15 residues. The V gene's germline CDR1 is KGHSH and CDR2 LQKENI. CDR3 sequence: CASSPGTVSGNTIYF. CDR3 nucleotide sequence: TGTGCCAGCTCACCAGGGACAGTATCTGGAAACACCATATATTTT.

The V call is TRBV6-2 or TRBV6-3, the J call TRBJ1-2; possibly TRBD1 for D (5 bases). The CDR3 length is 15 residues. Germline V gene data show CDR1 as MNHEY and CDR2 as SVGEGT. The ends were cut back, 0 bases at V and 2 bases at J, with 10 bases in the middle. In DNA form, the CDR3 reads TGTGCCAGCAGTTACTCGGGACGACCAAACTATGGCTACACCTTC. This codes for CASSYSGRPNYGYTF.

This sequence joins TRBV9 and TRBJ2-3; 13 bases map to TRBD2. J was trimmed by 4 bases and V by 4 bases; bases with no gene match: 12. The CDR3 sequence is 18 residues long. Germline loops: CDR1 SGDLS, CDR2 YYNGEE. The CDR3 reads CASSSPTTSGRSADTQYF. CDR3 in DNA: TGTGCCAGCAGCTCACCTACGACTAGCGGGAGGTCAGCAGATACGCAGTATTTT.

The rearrangement joins TRBV11-2 to TRBJ1-1; no firm D call. Germline CDR1 SGHAT, CDR2 FQNNGV. CDR3 length equals 15 residues. V lost 4 bases and J 0 bases, leaving 12 bases between the germline ends. The CDR3, as DNA: TGTGCCAGCAGCTCTGCAGGTGAGGTGAACACTGAAGCTTTCTTT. Protein: CASSSAGEVNTEAFF.

This clone is a singleton in its sample. V usage is TRBV12-5 and J usage is TRBJ1-5; TRBD1 agrees at 7 bases. The V gene's germline CDR1 is LGHNT and CDR2 FRNRAP. The CDR3 sequence is 13 residues long. J gave up 7 bases and V 2 bases, and 2 bases lay outside the gene matches. The CDR3 region has the DNA TGTGCTAGTGGTTTGCCAGGGGGGCAGCCCCAGCATTTT. Protein sequence: CASGLPGGQPQHF.

This clone has only one observation. The rearrangement uses TRBV4-3 and TRBJ1-1; no reliable D call. This CDR3 has 12 amino acids. V lost 1 base to trimming and J lost 2 bases, with 2 bases between them. CDR1 and CDR2 from the germline V gene are LGHNA and YSLEER. This CDR3 reads CASSQGNTEAFF. CDR3 in DNA: TGCGCCAGCAGCCAAGGAAACACTGAAGCTTTCTTT.

This chain joins TRBV28 and TRBJ2-3; 8 bases agree with TRBD1. From germline, CDR1 is MDHEN and CDR2 SYDVKM. CDR3 length: 16 amino acids. With V trimmed by 8 bases and J by 0 bases, 10 bases remained unmatched. Here the CDR3 reads CASRPYGTGSTDTQYF. For the CDR3, the DNA is TGTGCCAGCCGCCCATACGGGACAGGCAGCACAGATACGCAGTATTTT.

The J gene is TRBJ2-1, the V gene TRBV6-6; D is possibly TRBD2 (5 bases). V lost 0 bases and J lost 5, with 8 bases in between. This CDR3 is built from 14 residues. CDR1 is MNHNY, CDR2 SVGAGI, per germline (reference sequence). The CDR3, as DNA: TGTGCCAGCAGTTACTCGGGAGTAAACAATGAGCAGTTCTTC. Residues: CASSYSGVNNEQFF.

The count of this clone is one. J is TRBJ1-1 and V is TRBV3-1 (or the pseudogene TRBV3-2); D gene uncertain. V lost 1 base and J 1 base, leaving 10 bases between the germline ends. Germline V gives CDR1 LGHDT, CDR2 YNNKEL (reference sequence). The CDR3 runs 15 residues. The CDR3 region has the DNA TGTGCCAGCAGCCAAGGTTGGGGAGGGAACACTGAAGCTTTCTTT. As protein: CASSQGWGGNTEAFF.

V is TRBV9 and J is TRBJ2-2, with D tentatively TRBD1 (5 bases). Trimming left V 2 bases short and J 0 bases short, with 17 bases between. The germline V gene has CDR1 SGDLS and CDR2 YYNGEE. The length of the CDR3 is 18 residues. This CDR3 is CASSVLSWGSANTGELFF. The CDR3 DNA reads TGTGCCAGCAGCGTCCTGAGTTGGGGCTCGGCGAACACCGGGGAGCTGTTTTTT.